This T cell receptor beta chain was recovered during a study of control samples from healthy donors and cancer patients. The CDR3 is made up of 12 amino acids. CDR1 SEHNR and CDR2 FQNEAQ come from the germline V gene (reference sequence). V was cut by 1 base and J by 10 bases, with 8 bases left in between. Sequencing used immunoSEQ multiplex PCR; TCRdb keeps in-frame clones, though not all of them. The sample lists just over 150,000 clones; about 90% were seen once. The source of this sequence is a young man in good health. Sequenced: blood. This chain connects TRBV7-9 to TRBJ2-1, with D perhaps matching TRBD1 (5 bases). CDR3 loop: CASSLDSGEQFF. Here the CDR3 DNA reads TGTGCCAGCAGCTTAGATTCAGGGGAGCAGTTCTTC. Supplemented by reference TRBV7-9 and TRBJ2-1, the full variable domain reads DTGVSQNPRHKITKRGQNVTFRCDPISEHNRLYWYRQTLGQGPEFLTYFQNEAQLEKSRLLSDRFSAERPKGSFSTLEIQRTEQGDSAMYLCASSLDSGEQFFGPGTRLTVL.